The text below deals with one T cell receptor beta chain. Its antigen is not known. This entry belongs to a study of cytomegalovirus exposure and HLA in healthy donors. Use of 60 Vbeta and 13 Jbeta primers characterized the PCR. Measured with immunoSEQ multiplex PCR; TCRdb has only the in-frame clones, and not every one. This sample has 85,000 to 130,000 clones; around 76% occur once, and the top ten carry 6.1%. Study observations and caveats: Most of the TCR beta V segments (in an earlier analysis) were productive either about 87% or about 30% of the time.

Specimen: PBMCs. The sequence was obtained from a woman in her forties or fifties in good health and CMV-seropositive.

The CDR3 DNA reads as TGTGCCAGCAGGGGGACAGGAAGGAACACTGAAGCTTTCTTT. It specifies CASRGTGRNTEAFF. The V gene is TRBV9, the J gene TRBJ1-1; 8 positions match TRBD1. CDR1 SGDLS and CDR2 YYNGEE come from the germline V gene. The CDR3 consists of 14 residues. The junction had 4 bases not matched to a gene; V was cut back by 5 bases and J by 1 base.